This TCR beta chain was captured in a study of human T cells and chemical hapten exposure. Regarding the study as a whole: Once DPC sensitization occurred, TCRs above 1 in 1000 frequency showed no change.

Germline CDR1 is MNHEY and CDR2 is SVGAGI. V was shortened by 3 bases and J by 0 bases, with 9 bases between the two germline ends. CDR3 length: 15 residues. In regard to this clonotype: Its antigen is not identified.

One entry per CDR3 protein, called by TCRdb with MiXCR from the RACE reads. The sample shows more than 250,000 distinct CDR3 sequences, approximately 8.6% of them seen only once. This sample's time point: pre-sensitization, week 0. Treatment denoted: therapeutic diphenylcyclopropenone sensitization with weekly scalp DPC. Participating donors were patients with alopecia, aged 18 to 70 years, considered appropriate candidates for DPC. The clonotype comes from a woman between 35 and 50 years old with alopecia areata. Some clones in this sample may be carry-over from other donors' samples. The chain combines TRBV6-5 with TRBJ1-3; perhaps TRBD1 as D (5 bases). The material sequenced was whole blood, taken in connection with sensitization to the hapten diphenylcyclopropenone (DPC). This CDR3 reads CASSYSGGSGNTIYF. In DNA, the CDR3 is TGTGCCAGCAGTTATAGCGGGGGCTCTGGAAACACCATATATTTT.